The next 13 T cell receptor beta chains were all read from a single sample in a study of technical replicates of blood from a few donors. TCRdb's copy holds only in-frame clones and misses some; the assay was immunoSEQ multiplex PCR. Of tens of thousands of clones listed, about 91% were seen once; the top ten hold 0.25% to 0.3%. The sample consisted of T cells isolated from PBMCs. The origin of the receptors is a human donor in good health.

The chain is built from TRBV18 and TRBJ1-2; possibly TRBD1 for D (6 bases). Trimming shortened V by 4 bases and J by 6 bases, and 24 bases separated the two germline ends. The CDR3 covers 17 residues. Germline V gives CDR1 KGHSH, CDR2 LQKENI. The CDR3 nucleotides are TGTGCCAGCTCACTACTACAGGGTGCATCACCCCGAAATGGCTACACCTTC. It codes for CASSLLQGASPRNGYTF.

The chain uses TRBV18 and TRBJ2-5; no clear D gene. The V and J ends lost 0 bases and 5 bases respectively, with 10 bases between them. CDR1 KGHSH and CDR2 LQKENI come from the germline V gene. The CDR3 has 14 residues. This chain's CDR3 is CASSPPNEDETQYF. The CDR3 nucleotides read TGTGCCAGCTCACCACCGAATGAGGATGAGACCCAGTACTTC.

This chain links TRBV4-2 with TRBJ2-5; D might be TRBD2 (6 bases). Trimming took 1 base from V and 4 from J, leaving 16 bases between them. This CDR3 spans 16 amino acids. Germline lookup yields CDR1 LGHNA and CDR2 YNFKEQ. CDR3 region: CASSQGWREGGETQYF. CDR3 DNA sequence: TGTGCCAGCAGCCAAGGCTGGAGGGAAGGAGGAGAGACCCAGTACTTC.

The chain recombines TRBV11-3 with TRBJ2-2; tentatively, D is TRBD1 (5 bases). Germline V gives CDR1 SGHNT, CDR2 YENEEA. The length of the CDR3 is 14 residues. Trimming pared 9 bases from V and 7 bases from J, leaving 18 bases between. The CDR3 nucleotides read TGTGCCAGTTCGAACAAAGGGGTGGTCGGGGAGCTGTTTTTT. Translated: CASSNKGVVGELFF. Full variable domain (missing parts from reference TRBV11-3 and TRBJ2-2): EAGVVQSPRYKIIEKKQPVAFWCNPISGHNTLYWYLQNLGQGPELLIRYENEEAVDDSQLPKDRFSAERLKGVDSTLKIQPAELGDSAVYLCASSNKGVVGELFFGEGSRLTVL.

The chain couples TRBV19 to TRBJ2-1; D might be TRBD1 (7 bases). V lost 7 bases, J lost 6 bases, and 16 bases lay in between. CDR3 length: 14 residues. Per germline, CDR1 LNHDA and CDR2 SQIVND (reference sequence). The CDR3 DNA reads TGTGCCAGTAATAGGCAGGGGGGTGGCAATGAGCAGTTCTTC. Its translation: CASNRQGGGNEQFF.

The V call is TRBV5-4, the J call TRBJ1-2, with D perhaps matching TRBD1 (5 bases). This CDR3 has 15 residues. Per the germline V gene, CDR1 is SGHNT and CDR2 is YYREEE (reference sequence). Between the trimmed V and J ends, which lost 2 bases and 8 bases, there was a span of 19 bases. CDR3 loop: CASSFRVMEGMGYTF. CDR3 coding DNA: TGTGCCAGCAGCTTCCGGGTAATGGAGGGGATGGGCTACACCTTC.

The chain employs TRBV5-1 and TRBJ2-7; D is uncertain. This CDR3 is 14 amino acids long. V gave up 2 bases and J gave up 3 bases, with 12 bases separating them. Germline CDR1 reads SGHRS; CDR2 reads YFSETQ. The CDR3 region has the DNA TGCGCCAGCAGCTTCGTCGAAACGCGCTACGAGCAGTACTTC. Its translation: CASSFVETRYEQYF.

The chain recombines TRBV4-1 with TRBJ2-7; 9 bases are a match to TRBD2. V was clipped by 6 bases and J by 6 bases; unmatched bases: 12. CDR1 is MGHRA, CDR2 YSYEKL, per germline. This CDR3 is built from 15 residues. The CDR3 spells CASSREAGGLREQYF. The CDR3 nucleotides read TGCGCCAGCAGTAGGGAAGCGGGAGGCCTGCGCGAGCAGTACTTC.

The chain carries TRBV7-9 and TRBJ2-1; D may be TRBD2 (5 bases). V lost 4 bases to trimming and J lost 9 bases, with 22 bases between them. The CDR3 loop spans 16 amino acids. The V gene's germline CDR1 is SEHNR and CDR2 FQNEAQ (reference sequence). CDR3 residues: CASSSLDSGFGGEQFF. CDR3 nucleotides: TGTGCCAGCAGCTCACTCGACTCGGGATTTGGCGGTGAGCAGTTCTTC.

The V and J genes are TRBV5-6 and TRBJ1-2; no clear D. Trimming removed 4 bases from V and 3 bases from J, with 7 bases in between. Germline assignment: CDR1 SGHDT and CDR2 YYEEEE. This CDR3 region has 12 residues. Here the CDR3 DNA reads TGTGCCAGCAGCCCGGGAGACTATGGCTACACCTTC. Its protein is CASSPGDYGYTF.

This chain connects TRBV19 to TRBJ1-4, with D unclear. This CDR3 comprises 13 residues. V lost 6 bases to trimming and J lost 5 bases, with 10 bases between them. Per the germline V gene, CDR1 is LNHDA and CDR2 is SQIVND (reference sequence). The CDR3, as DNA: TGTGCCAGTAGAGAAGACACAAATGAAAAACTGTTTTTT. Translated, it gives CASREDTNEKLFF.

The V and J genes are TRBV7-8 and TRBJ2-2; no clear D. Trimming removed 4 bases at V and 1 base at J, with 7 bases between. CDR3 size: 14 residues. Per the germline V gene, CDR1 is SGHVS and CDR2 is FQNEAQ. CDR3 amino acids: CASSSLGNTGELFF. The DNA for the CDR3 is TGTGCCAGCAGCTCTCTAGGGAACACCGGGGAGCTGTTTTTT.

The chain couples TRBV14 to TRBJ1-2, with unresolved D. In germline, CDR1 is SGHDN, CDR2 FVKESK. CDR3 length: 13 amino acids. V was shortened by 4 bases and J by 3 bases, with 9 bases between the two germline ends. CDR3 coding DNA: TGTGCCAGCAGCCCCGACATAGACTATGGCTACACCTTC. Translating it yields CASSPDIDYGYTF.